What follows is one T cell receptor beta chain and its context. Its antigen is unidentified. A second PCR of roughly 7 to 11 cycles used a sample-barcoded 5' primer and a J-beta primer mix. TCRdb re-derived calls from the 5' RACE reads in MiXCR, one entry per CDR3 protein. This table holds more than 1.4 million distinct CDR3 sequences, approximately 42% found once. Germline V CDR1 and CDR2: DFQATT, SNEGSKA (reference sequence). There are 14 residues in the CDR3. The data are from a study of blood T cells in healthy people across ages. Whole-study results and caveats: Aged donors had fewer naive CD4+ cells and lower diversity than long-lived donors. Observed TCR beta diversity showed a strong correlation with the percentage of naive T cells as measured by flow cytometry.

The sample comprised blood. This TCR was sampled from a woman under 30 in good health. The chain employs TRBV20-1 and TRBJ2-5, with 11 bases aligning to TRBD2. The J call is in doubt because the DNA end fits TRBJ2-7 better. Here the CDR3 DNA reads TGCAGTGCTAGGCGACTAGCGGGATTCGACGAGCAGTACTTC. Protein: CSARRLAGFDEQYF.